This TCR beta chain came from a study of metastatic and nonmetastatic thyroid tumors. In the study overall: Repertoires of blood and of tissue (tumor or nodule) from malignant and benign thyroid patients were compared.

With MiXCR, TCRdb reprocessed the PCR reads. The profile shows approximately 4,200 clones, over 35% of them singletons. Looked up from germline, CDR1 is MNHEY and CDR2 is SVGAGI. The ends were cut back, 4 bases at V and 1 base at J, with 10 bases in the middle. This CDR3 is built from 14 residues. Among the patients, none had received any treatment before thyroid surgery. This chain uses TRBV6-5 with TRBJ1-1, with unresolved D. The source of this sequence is a male donor with papillary thyroid cancer or a benign thyroid nodule (not recorded which). Some clones in this sample may be carry-over from other donors' samples. The sample was tumor tissue. CDR3 loop: CASSSVRQNTEAFF. DNA for the CDR3: TGTGCCAGCAGTTCCGTCAGGCAGAACACTGAAGCTTTCTTT.